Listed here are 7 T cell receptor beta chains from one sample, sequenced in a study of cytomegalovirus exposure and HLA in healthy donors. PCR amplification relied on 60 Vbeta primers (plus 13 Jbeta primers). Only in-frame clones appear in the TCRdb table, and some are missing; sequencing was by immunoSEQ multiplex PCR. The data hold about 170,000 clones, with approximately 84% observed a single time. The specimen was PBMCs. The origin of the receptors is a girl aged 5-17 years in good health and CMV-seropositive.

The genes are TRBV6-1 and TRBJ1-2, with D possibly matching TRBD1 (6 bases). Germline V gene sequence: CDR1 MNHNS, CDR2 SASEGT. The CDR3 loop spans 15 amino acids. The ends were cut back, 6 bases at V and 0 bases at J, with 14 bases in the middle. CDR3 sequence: CASRGGAVPNYGYTF. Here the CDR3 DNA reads TGTGCCAGCAGGGGGGGGGCCGTTCCTAACTATGGCTACACCTTC.

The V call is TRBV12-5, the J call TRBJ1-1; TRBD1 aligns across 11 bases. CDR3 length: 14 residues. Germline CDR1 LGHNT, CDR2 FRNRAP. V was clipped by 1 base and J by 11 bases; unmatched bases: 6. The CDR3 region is CASGLGTGGEVAFF. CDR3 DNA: TGTGCTAGTGGTTTGGGGACAGGGGGCGAGGTGGCTTTCTTT.

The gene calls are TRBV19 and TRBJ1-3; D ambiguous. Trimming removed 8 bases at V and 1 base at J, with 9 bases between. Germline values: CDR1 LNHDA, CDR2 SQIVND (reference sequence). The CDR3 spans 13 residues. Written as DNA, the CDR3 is TGTGCCAGTTCATTCGCGTCTGGAAACACCATATATTTT. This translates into CASSFASGNTIYF. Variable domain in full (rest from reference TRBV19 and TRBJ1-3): DGGITQSPKYLFRKEGQNVTLSCEQNLNHDAMYWYRQDPGQGLRLIYYSQIVNDFQKGDIAEGYSVSREKKESFPLTVTSAQKNPTAFYLCASSFASGNTIYFGEGSWLTVV.

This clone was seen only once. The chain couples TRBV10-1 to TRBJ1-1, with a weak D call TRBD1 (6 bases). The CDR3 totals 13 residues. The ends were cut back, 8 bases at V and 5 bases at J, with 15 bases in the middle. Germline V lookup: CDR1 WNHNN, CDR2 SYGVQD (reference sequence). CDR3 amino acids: CASRAGGLTEAFF. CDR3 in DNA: TGCGCCAGCCGTGCTGGGGGCCTTACTGAAGCTTTCTTT.

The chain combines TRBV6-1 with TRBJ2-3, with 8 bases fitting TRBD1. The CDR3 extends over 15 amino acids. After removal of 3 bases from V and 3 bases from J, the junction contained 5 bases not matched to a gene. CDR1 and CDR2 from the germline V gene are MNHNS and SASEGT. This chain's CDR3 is CASSDGQGLTDTQYF. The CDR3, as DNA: TGTGCCAGCAGTGACGGACAGGGTCTAACAGATACGCAGTATTTT.

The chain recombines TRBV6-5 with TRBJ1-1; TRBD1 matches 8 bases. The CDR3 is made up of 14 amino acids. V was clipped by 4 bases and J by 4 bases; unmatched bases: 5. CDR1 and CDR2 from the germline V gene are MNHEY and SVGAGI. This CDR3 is CASSSGQGSTEAFF. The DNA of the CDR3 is TGTGCCAGCAGTTCAGGACAGGGCAGCACTGAAGCTTTCTTT.

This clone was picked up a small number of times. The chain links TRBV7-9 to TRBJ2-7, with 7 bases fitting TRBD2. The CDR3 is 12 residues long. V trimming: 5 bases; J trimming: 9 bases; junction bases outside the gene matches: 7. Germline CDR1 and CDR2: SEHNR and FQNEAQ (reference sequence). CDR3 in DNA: TGTGCCAGCAGCCCAGATGGGAGGGTGCAGTACTTC. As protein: CASSPDGRVQYF.